This T cell receptor (beta chain) was recorded in a study of a mutant IDH1 vaccine in newly diagnosed glioma. The overall study: With temozolomide cycles, or 4-6 weeks after radiotherapy alone, vaccination was started.

Documented time point: week 47, end of study. Every vaccination contained 300 ug of the mutant IDH1 20-mer peptide and was paired with topical imiquimod. Remarks on this clone: No antigen is known for it.

The V gene's germline CDR1 is LNHDA and CDR2 SQIVND (reference sequence). The CDR3 is made up of 12 amino acids. V shed 11 bases and J shed 8 bases, with 18 bases lying between them. Findings and limits, study-wide: Altogether, about 95% of patients exhibited vaccine-induced immune responses.

Method: immunoSEQ multiplex PCR; TCRdb's copy keeps in-frame clones and lacks some. The sample lists about 56,000 clones; 75% to 90% were seen once. This chain joins TRBV19 and TRBJ1-2; D unclear. This TCR was recovered from a woman between 45 and 60 years old with glioma. The starting material was PBMCs, obtained from a glioma patient whose treatment included an IDH1 peptide vaccine. As DNA, the CDR3 is TGTGCCTATAGGGAGGAGAGCGCCGGCTACACCTTC. Translated, it gives CAYREESAGYTF.